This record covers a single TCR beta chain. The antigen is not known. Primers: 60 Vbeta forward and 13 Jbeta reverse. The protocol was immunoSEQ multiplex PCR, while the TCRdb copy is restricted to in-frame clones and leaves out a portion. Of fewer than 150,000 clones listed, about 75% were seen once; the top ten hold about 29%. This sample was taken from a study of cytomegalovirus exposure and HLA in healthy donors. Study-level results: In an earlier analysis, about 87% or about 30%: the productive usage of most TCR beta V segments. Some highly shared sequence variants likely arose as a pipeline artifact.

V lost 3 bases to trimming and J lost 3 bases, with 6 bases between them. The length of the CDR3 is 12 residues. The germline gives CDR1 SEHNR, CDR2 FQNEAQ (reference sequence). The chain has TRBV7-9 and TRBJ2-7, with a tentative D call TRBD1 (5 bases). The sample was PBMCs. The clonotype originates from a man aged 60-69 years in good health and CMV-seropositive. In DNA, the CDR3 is TGTGCCAGCAGCTTCGACAGCTACGAGCAGTACTTC. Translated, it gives CASSFDSYEQYF. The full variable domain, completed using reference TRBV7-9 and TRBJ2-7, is DTGVSQNPRHKITKRGQNVTFRCDPISEHNRLYWYRQTLGQGPEFLTYFQNEAQLEKSRLLSDRFSAERPKGSFSTLEIQRTEQGDSAMYLCASSFDSYEQYFGPGTRLTVT.